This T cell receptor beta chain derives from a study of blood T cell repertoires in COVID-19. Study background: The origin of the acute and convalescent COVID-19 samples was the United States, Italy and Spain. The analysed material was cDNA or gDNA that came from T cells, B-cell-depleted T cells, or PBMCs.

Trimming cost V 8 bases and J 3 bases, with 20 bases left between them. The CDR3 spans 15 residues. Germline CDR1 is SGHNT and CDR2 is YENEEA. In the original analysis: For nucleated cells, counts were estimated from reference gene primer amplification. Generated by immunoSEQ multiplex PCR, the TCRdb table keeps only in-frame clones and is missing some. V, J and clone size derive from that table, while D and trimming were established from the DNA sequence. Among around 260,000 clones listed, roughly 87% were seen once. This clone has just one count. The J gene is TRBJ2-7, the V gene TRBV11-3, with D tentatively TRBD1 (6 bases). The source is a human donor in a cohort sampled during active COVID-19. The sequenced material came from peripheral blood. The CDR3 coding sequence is TGTGCCAGCCCCACGACAGGTCCTTCAAACTACGAGCAGTACTTC. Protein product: CASPTTGPSNYEQYF.